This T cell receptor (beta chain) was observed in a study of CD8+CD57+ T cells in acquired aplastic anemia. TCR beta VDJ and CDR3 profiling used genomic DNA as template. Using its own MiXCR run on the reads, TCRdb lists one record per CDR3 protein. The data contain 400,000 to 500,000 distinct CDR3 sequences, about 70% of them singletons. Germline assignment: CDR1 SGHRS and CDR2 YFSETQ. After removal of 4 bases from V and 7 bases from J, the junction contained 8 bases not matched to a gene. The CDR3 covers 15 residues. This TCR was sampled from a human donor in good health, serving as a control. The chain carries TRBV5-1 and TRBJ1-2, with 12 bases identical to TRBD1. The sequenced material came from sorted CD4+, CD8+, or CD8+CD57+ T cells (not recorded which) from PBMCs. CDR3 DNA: TGCGCCAGCAGCAGGGGACAGGGGGCACAGGGTGGCTACACCTTC. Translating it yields CASSRGQGAQGGYTF. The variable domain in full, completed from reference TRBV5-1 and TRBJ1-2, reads KAGVTQTPRYLIKTRGQQVTLSCSPISGHRSVSWYQQTPGQGLQFLFEYFSETQRNKGNFPGRFSGRQFSNSRSEMNVSTLELGDSALYLCASSRGQGAQGGYTFGSGTRLTVV.